This T cell receptor (beta chain) appears in the sequencing data of a study of Ad26.COV2.S vaccination and SARS-CoV-2 variants. The wider study: Once, or twice with 56 days between doses, Ad26.COV2.S was given intramuscularly. Study findings and constraints: Breadth, reportedly substantial, characterized the spike-specific CD8+ and CD4+ T cell responses after vaccination. Vaccine recipients showed a spike-specific TCR breadth that was higher than in placebo recipients.

This clone has just one count. Its antigen is unknown. Assay used: immunoSEQ multiplex PCR; TCRdb lists only in-frame clones, some missing. The top ten clones hold around 1.5% of a sample with about 680,000 clones, 70% to 90% of them seen once. Treatment denoted: some 19 received Ad26.COV2.S at low or high dose, single or two shots; 5 received placebo; per-sample allocation not given. Vaccine and placebo recipients were sampled on day 63 after the first injection. V was shortened by 4 bases and J by 2 bases, with 9 bases between the two germline ends. CDR3 length: 13 residues. Germline CDR1 and CDR2: SGHDT and YYEEEE.

The rearrangement joins TRBV5-6 to TRBJ1-2; D might be TRBD1 (5 bases). This clonotype was obtained from a person aged 18-65 years who received the Ad26.COV2.S COVID-19 vaccine or a placebo. Sequencing used peripheral blood, obtained in a trial of Ad26.COV2.S vaccine versus placebo. The CDR3 DNA sequence: TGTGCCAGCAGCGTGGACACGAACTATGGCTACACCTTC. Amino acids: CASSVDTNYGYTF.